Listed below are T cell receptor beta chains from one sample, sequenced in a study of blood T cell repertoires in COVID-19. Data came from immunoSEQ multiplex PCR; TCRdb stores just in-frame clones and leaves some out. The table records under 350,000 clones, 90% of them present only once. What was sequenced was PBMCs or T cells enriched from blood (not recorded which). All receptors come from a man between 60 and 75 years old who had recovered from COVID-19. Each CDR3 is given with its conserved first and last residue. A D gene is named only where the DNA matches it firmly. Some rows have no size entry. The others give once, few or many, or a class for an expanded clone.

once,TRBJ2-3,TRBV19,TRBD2,CASRIAGGLDTDTQYF,TGTGCCAGTCGGATAGCGGGAGGATTGGACACAGATACGCAGTATTTT
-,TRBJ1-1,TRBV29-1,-,CSVVMNTEAFF,TGCAGCGTTGTAATGAACACTGAAGCTTTCTTT
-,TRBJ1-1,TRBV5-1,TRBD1,CASSWDRLAEAFF,TGCGCCAGCAGCTGGGACAGGCTCGCTGAAGCTTTCTTT
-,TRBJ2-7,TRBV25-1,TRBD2,CASSEAGGYEQYF,TGTGCCAGCAGTGAGGCGGGGGGCTACGAGCAGTACTTC
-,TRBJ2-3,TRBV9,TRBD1,CASSGGGDRALTDTQYF,TGTGCCAGCAGCGGTGGGGGGGACAGGGCTTTAACAGATACGCAGTATTTT
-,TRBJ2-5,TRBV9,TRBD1,CASSVSPGQGEGETQYF,TGTGCCAGCAGCGTTTCACCGGGACAGGGAGAGGGAGAGACCCAGTACTTC
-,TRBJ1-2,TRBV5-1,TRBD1,CASSLEGQGAYGYTF,TGCGCCAGCAGCTTGGAGGGACAGGGGGCCTATGGCTACACCTTC
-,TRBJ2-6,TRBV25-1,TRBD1,CASSVDRVSPAGANVLTF,TGTGCCAGCAGCGTGGACAGGGTTTCTCCGGCTGGGGCCAACGTCCTGACTTTC
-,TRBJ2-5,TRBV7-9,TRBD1,CASSLGTRASRGWETQYF,TGTGCCAGCAGCTTAGGGACACGCGCGTCCAGGGGGTGGGAGACCCAGTACTTC
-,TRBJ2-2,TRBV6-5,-,CASLGQGELFF,TGTGCCAGCCTGGGCCAGGGGGAGCTGTTTTTT
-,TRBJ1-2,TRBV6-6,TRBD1,CASRGPEDREFWGYTF,TGTGCCAGCAGGGGGCCCGAGGACAGGGAGTTTTGGGGCTACACCTTC
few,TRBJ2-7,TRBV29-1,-,CSVGQSTYEQYF,TGCAGCGTCGGACAAAGTACTTACGAGCAGTACTTC
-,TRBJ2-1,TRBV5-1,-,CASSLVRGSYNEQFF,TGCGCCAGCAGCTTGGTACGGGGATCCTACAATGAGCAGTTCTTC
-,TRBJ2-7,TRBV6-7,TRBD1,CASSCPGQGHEQYF,TGTGCCAGCAGTTGCCCGGGACAGGGCCACGAGCAGTACTTC
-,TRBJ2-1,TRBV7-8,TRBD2,CASSSGRTSGKYNEQFF,TGTGCCAGCAGCTCAGGTAGGACTAGCGGGAAATACAATGAGCAGTTCTTC
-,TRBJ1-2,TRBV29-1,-,CSAGDSRDYGYTF,TGCAGCGCGGGGGACTCCCGGGACTATGGCTACACCTTC
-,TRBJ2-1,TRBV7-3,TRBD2,CASSLTAGLAGEGRFF,TGTGCCAGCAGCTTAACGGCGGGACTAGCGGGAGAAGGGCGGTTCTTC
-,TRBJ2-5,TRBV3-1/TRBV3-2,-,CASSRRQSEKETQYF,TGTGCCAGCAGCCGAAGACAGTCGGAAAAAGAGACCCAGTACTTC
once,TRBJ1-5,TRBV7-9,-,CASSPGGFQPQHF,TGTGCCAGCAGCCCCGGGGGGTTTCAGCCCCAGCATTTT
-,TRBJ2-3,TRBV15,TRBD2,CATSRDQRGGTDTQYF,TGTGCCACCAGCAGAGATCAGCGGGGGGGCACAGATACGCAGTATTTT
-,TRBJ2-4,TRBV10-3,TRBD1,CAISGTGIRENIQYF,TGTGCCATCAGTGGGACAGGGATCCGGGAAAACATTCAGTACTTC
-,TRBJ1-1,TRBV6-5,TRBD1,CASSYDSGTGGKAFF,TGTGCCAGCAGTTACGACTCCGGGACAGGGGGCAAAGCTTTCTTT
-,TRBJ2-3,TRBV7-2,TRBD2,CASSLMAGGQDTQYF,TGTGCCAGCAGCTTAATGGCGGGGGGGCAAGATACGCAGTATTTT
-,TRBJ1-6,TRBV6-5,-,CASCENRNNSPLHF,TGTGCCAGCTGCGAAAACAGGAATAATTCACCCCTCCACTTT